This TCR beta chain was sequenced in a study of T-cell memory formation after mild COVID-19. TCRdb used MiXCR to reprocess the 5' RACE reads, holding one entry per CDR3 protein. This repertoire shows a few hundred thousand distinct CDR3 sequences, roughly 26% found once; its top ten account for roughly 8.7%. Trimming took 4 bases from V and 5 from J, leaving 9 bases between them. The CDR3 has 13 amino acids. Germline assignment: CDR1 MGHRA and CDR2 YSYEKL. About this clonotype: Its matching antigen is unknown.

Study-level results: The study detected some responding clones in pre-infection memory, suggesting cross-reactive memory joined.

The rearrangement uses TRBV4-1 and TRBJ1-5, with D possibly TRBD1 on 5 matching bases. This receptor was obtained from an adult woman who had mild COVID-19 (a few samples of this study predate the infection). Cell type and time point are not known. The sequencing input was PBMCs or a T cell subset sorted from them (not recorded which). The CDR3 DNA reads TGCGCCAGCAGCCGGGACGGCTATCAGCCCCAGCATTTT. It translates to CASSRDGYQPQHF.